This TCR beta chain was captured by sequencing in a study of cytomegalovirus exposure and HLA in healthy donors. Study-wide context: Among a few hundred genotyped donors, around 77% fell in the Caucasian-associated ancestry cluster. The study, taken as a whole, reports: A later analysis linked 15,000 to 20,000 TCR beta sequences to HLA alleles at 0.05 false discovery rate.

Primers for the PCR totalled 60 Vbeta and 13 Jbeta. Generated by immunoSEQ multiplex PCR, the TCRdb table keeps only in-frame clones and is missing some. The sample consists of around 61,000 clones, roughly 80% of them appearing once. V lost 1 base and J lost 2, with 11 bases in between. Germline V gene sequence: CDR1 SGHTA, CDR2 FQGTGA. This CDR3 comprises 15 residues. In the case of this clone: As yet, its antigen is unknown.

This TCR was sampled from a man aged 40-49 years in good health and CMV-seronegative. The sequenced sample consisted of PBMCs. V and J are TRBV7-3 and TRBJ1-1; D may be TRBD1 (6 bases). CDR3 sequence (DNA): TGTGCCAGCAGCTTAAGCCAGGGGAGAAACACTGAAGCTTTCTTT. This codes for CASSLSQGRNTEAFF.